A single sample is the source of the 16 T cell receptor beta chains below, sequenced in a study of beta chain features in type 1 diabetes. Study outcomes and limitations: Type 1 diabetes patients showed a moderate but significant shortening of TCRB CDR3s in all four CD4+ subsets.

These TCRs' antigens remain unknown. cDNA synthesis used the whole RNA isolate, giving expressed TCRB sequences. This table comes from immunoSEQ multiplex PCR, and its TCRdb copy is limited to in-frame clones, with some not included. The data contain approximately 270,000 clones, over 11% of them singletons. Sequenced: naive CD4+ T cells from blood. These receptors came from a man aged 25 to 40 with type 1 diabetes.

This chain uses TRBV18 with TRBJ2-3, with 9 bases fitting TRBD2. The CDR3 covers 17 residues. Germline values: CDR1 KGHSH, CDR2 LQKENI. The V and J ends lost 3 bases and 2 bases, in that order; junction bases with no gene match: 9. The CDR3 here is CASSPLVPSGNTDTQYF. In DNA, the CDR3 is TGTGCCAGCTCACCTCTAGTGCCTAGCGGGAACACAGATACGCAGTATTTT.

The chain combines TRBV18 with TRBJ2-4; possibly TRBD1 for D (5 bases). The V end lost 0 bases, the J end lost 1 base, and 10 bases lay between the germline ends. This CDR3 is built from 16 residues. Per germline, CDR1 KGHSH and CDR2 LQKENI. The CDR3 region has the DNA TGTGCCAGCTCACCACCGATCCAGGGTGCCAAAAACATTCAGTACTTC. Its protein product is CASSPPIQGAKNIQYF. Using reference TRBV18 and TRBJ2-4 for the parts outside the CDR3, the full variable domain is NAGVMQNPRHLVRRRGQEARLRCSPMKGHSHVYWYRQLPEEGLKFMVYLQKENIIDESGMPKERFSAEFPKEGPSILRIQQVVRGDSAAYFCASSPPIQGAKNIQYFGAGTRLSVL.

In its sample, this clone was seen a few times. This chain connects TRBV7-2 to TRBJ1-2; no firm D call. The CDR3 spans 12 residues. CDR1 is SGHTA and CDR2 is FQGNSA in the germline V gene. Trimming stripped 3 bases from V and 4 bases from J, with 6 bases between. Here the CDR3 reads CASSFNIYGYTF. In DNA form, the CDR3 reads TGTGCCAGCAGCTTTAATATCTATGGCTACACCTTC.

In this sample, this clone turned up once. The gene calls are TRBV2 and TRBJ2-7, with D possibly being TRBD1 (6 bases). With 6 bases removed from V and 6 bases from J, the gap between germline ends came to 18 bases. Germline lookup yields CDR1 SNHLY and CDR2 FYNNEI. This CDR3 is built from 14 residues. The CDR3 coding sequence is TGTGCCAGCAGCCCCAGGGGCAGGGTTGGCGAGCAGTACTTC. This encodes CASSPRGRVGEQYF.

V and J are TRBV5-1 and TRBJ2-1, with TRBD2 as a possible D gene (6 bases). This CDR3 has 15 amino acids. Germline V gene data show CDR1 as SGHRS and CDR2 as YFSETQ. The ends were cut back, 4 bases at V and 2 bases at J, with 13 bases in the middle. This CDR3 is CASSVTSRTYNEQFF. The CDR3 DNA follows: TGCGCCAGCAGCGTGACTAGTAGGACCTACAATGAGCAGTTCTTC.

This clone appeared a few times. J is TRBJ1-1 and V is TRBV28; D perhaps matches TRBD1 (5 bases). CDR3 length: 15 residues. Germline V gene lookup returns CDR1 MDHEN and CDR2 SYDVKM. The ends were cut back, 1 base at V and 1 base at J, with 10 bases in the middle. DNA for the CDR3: TGTGCCAGCAGTTTATACGGAACAGGGAACACTGAAGCTTTCTTT. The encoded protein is CASSLYGTGNTEAFF.

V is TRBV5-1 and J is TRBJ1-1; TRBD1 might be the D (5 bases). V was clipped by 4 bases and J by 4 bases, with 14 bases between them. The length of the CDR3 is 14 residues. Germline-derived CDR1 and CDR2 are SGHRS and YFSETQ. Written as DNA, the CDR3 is TGCGCCAGCAGCCAAATCGGGGGAGGCACTGAAGCTTTCTTT. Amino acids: CASSQIGGGTEAFF.

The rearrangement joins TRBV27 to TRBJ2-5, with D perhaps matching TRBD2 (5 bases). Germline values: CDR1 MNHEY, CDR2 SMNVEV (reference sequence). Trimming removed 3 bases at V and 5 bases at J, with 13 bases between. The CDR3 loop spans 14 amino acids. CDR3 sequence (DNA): TGTGCCAGCAGTTTCGGGAAAAGGACGGAGACCCAGTACTTC. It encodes CASSFGKRTETQYF.

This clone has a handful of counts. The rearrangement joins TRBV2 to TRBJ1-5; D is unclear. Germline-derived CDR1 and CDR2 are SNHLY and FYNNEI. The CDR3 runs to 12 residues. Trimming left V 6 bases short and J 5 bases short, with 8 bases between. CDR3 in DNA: TGTGCCAGCAGGAACGGGGATCAGCCCCAGCATTTT. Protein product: CASRNGDQPQHF.

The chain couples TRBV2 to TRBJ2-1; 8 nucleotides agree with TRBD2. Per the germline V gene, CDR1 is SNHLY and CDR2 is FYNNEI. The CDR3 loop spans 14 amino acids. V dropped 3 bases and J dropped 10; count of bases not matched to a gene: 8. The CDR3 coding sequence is TGTGCCAGCAGTGATATCGGGAGGGCCCTGGAGCAGTTCTTC. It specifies CASSDIGRALEQFF.

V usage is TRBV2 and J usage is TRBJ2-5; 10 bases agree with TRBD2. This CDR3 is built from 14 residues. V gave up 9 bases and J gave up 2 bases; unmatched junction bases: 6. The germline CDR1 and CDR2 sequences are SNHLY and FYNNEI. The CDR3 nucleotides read TGTGCCAGTACCGGGACTAGCGTACAAGAGACCCAGTACTTC. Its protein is CASTGTSVQETQYF. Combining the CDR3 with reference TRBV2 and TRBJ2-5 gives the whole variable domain EPEVTQTPSHQVTQMGQEVILRCVPISNHLYFYWYRQILGQKVEFLVSFYNNEISEKSEIFDDQFSVERPDGSNFTLKIRSTKLEDSAMYFCASTGTSVQETQYFGPGTRLLVL.

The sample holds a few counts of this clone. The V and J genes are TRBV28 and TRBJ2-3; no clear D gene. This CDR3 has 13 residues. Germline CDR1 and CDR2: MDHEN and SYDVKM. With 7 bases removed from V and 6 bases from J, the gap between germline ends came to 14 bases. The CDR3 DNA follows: TGTGCCAGCACCCCCAGCTACGGGGATACGCAGTATTTT. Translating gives CASTPSYGDTQYF.

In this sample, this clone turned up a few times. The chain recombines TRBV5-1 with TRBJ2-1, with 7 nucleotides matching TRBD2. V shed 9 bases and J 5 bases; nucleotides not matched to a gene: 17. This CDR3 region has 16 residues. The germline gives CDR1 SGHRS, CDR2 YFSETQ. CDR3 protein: CATSRGPAGEDNEQFF. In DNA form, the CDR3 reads TGCGCCACCTCTCGGGGCCCTGCGGGAGAGGACAATGAGCAGTTCTTC.

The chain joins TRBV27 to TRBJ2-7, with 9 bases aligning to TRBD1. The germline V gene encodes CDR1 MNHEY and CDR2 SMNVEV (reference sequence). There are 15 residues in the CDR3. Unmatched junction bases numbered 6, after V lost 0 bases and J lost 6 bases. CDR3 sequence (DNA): TGTGCCAGCAGTTTATCGATTGGACAGGGGATCGAGCAGTACTTC. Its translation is CASSLSIGQGIEQYF.

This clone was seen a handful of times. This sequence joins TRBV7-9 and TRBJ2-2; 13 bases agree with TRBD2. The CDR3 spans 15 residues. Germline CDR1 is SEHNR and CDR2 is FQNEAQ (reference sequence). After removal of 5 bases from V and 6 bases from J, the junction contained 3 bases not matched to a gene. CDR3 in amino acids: CASSLGLAGSGELFF. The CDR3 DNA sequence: TGTGCCAGCAGCCTGGGACTAGCGGGATCCGGGGAGCTGTTTTTT.

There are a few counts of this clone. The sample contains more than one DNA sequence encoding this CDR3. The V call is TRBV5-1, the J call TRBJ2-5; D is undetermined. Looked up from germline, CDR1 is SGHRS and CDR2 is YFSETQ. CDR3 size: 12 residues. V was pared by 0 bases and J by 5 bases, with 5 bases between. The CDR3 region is CASSLDGETQYF. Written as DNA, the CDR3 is TGCGCCAGCAGCTTGGATGGCGAGACCCAGTACTTC.